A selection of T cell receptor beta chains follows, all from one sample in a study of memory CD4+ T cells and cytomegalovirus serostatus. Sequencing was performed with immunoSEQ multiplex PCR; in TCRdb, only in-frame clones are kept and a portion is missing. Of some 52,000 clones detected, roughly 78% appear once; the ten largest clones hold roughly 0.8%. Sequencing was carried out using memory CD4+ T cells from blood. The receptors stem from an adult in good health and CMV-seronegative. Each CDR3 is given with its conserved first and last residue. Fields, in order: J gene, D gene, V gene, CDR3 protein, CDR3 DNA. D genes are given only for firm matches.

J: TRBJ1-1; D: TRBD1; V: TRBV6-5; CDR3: CASRGRGRVLAFF; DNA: TGTGCCAGCAGGGGCAGGGGGCGGGTGCTAGCTTTCTTT
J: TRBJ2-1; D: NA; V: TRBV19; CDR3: CASSIAPPGSSYNEQFF; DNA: TGTGCCAGTAGTATAGCCCCCCCAGGGTCCTCTTACAATGAGCAGTTCTTC
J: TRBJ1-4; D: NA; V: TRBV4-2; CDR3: CASSQDALRTDLFF; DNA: TGTGCCAGCAGCCAAGATGCCCTCCGGACAGACCTGTTTTTT
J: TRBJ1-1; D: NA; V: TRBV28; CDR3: CASSLGPRPAFF; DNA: TGTGCCAGCAGTTTGGGGCCACGGCCGGCTTTCTTT
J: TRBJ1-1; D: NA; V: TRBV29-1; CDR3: CSVEGGASTEAFF; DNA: TGCAGCGTGGAAGGGGGGGCCAGCACTGAAGCTTTCTTT
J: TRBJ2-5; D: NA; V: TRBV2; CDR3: CASSPQETQYF; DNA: TGTGCCAGCAGCCCCCAAGAGACCCAGTACTTC
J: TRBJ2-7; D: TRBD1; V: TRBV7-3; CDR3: CASSLETGDAYEQYF; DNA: TGTGCCAGCAGCTTAGAGACAGGGGATGCCTACGAGCAGTACTTC
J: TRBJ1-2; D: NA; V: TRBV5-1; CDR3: CASSLALGNYGYTF; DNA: TGCGCCAGCAGCTTGGCGCTGGGAAACTATGGCTACACCTTC
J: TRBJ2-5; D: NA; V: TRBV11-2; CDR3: CASSLTGIGLETQYF; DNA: TGTGCCAGCAGCTTAACAGGGATCGGATTAGAGACCCAGTACTTC
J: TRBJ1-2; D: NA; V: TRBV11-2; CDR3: CASSLTQFDRQGYTF; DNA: TGTGCCAGCAGCTTAACACAGTTCGACCGCCAAGGCTACACCTTC
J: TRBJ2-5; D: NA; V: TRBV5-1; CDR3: CASRRVGETQYF; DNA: TGCGCCAGCAGGCGGGTGGGGGAGACCCAGTACTTC
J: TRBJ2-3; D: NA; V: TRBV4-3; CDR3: CASSQDFTHSTDTQYF; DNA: TGCGCCAGCAGCCAAGATTTCACACACAGCACAGATACGCAGTATTTT
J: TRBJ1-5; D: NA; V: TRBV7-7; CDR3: CASSLEDPTEESQHF; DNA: TGTGCCAGCAGCTTAGAGGACCCGACGGAGGAGTCCCAGCATTTT
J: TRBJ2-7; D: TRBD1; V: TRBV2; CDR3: CASSEDRERQYF; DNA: TGTGCCAGCAGCGAAGACAGGGAACGGCAGTACTTC
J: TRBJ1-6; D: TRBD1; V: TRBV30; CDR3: CARGQPNSPLHF; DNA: TGTGCCCGGGGACAGCCTAATTCACCCCTCCACTTT